Following are 9 T cell receptor beta chains from one sample sequenced in a study of cytomegalovirus exposure and HLA in healthy donors (TCRdb year 2017). Library prep was done by the immunoSEQ multiplex PCR assay. For the multiplex PCR, a mixture combining 60 forward primers for TCR Vbeta segments and 13 reverse primers for TCR Jbeta segments was used. Held by TCRdb, this immuneACCESS table contains in-frame sequences only and omits some clones. Under half of the omission traces to an unresolved V gene where checked; the cause of the rest is unknown. Recorded for this sample are 37,000 or so clones; around 70% of them occurred a single time. The ten largest clones capture approximately 6.3% of the sample. Sequencing was carried out using PBMCs. The receptors shown here come from a man aged 30 to 39 in good health and CMV-seronegative.

The V call is TRBV2, the J call TRBJ2-7; the D gene is possibly TRBD2 (6 bases). CDR1 is SNHLY, CDR2 FYNNEI, per germline. Trimming pared 3 bases from V and 8 bases from J, leaving 17 bases between. This CDR3 region has 14 residues. The CDR3 region has the DNA TGTGCCAGCAGTGAGAAGCAAGGGACTTTCAAGCAGTACTTC. This gives the protein CASSEKQGTFKQYF.

There are a few counts of this clone. The chain has TRBV6-5 and TRBJ1-5; 8 bases agree with TRBD1. The CDR3 sequence is 13 residues long. Germline V lookup: CDR1 MNHEY, CDR2 SVGAGI. The trim removed 8 bases at V and 7 bases at J, leaving 7 bases unmatched. The chain's CDR3 is CASDRGEGQPQHF. CDR3 in DNA: TGTGCCAGCGACAGGGGAGAGGGGCAGCCCCAGCATTTT.

V is TRBV18 and J is TRBJ2-2; 8 bases agree with TRBD1. V lost 3 bases, J lost 0 bases, and 6 bases stayed unmatched. Looked up from germline, CDR1 is KGHSH and CDR2 is LQKENI. The length of the CDR3 is 17 residues. CDR3: CASSPFSTGANTGELFF. CDR3 nucleotide sequence: TGTGCCAGCTCACCTTTCTCGACAGGGGCGAACACCGGGGAGCTGTTTTTT.

This clone was seen a handful of times. This chain uses TRBV6-6 with TRBJ2-7; a weak D match, TRBD2 (7 bases). The germline V and J ends were trimmed by 2 bases and 6 bases, with 17 bases remaining between them. From germline, CDR1 is MNHNY and CDR2 SVGAGI (reference sequence). The CDR3 has 15 residues. The CDR3 protein is CASSYPHGGGGEQYF. DNA for the CDR3: TGTGCCAGCAGTTACCCGCATGGGGGGGGCGGCGAGCAGTACTTC.

The chain uses TRBV7-9 and TRBJ2-2; D may be TRBD2 (6 bases). This CDR3 region has 15 residues. Trimming pared 6 bases from V and 2 bases from J, leaving 13 bases between. The germline V gene encodes CDR1 SEHNR and CDR2 FQNEAQ (reference sequence). This CDR3 is CASRAGTRNTGELFF. The CDR3, as DNA: TGTGCCAGCAGGGCAGGGACTCGAAACACCGGGGAGCTGTTTTTT.

This chain joins TRBV10-3 and TRBJ2-1; TRBD2 is a possible D gene (6 bases). There are 13 residues in the CDR3. In germline, CDR1 is ENHRY, CDR2 SYGVKD. V was trimmed by 4 bases and J by 7 bases, leaving 11 bases between them. Here the CDR3 DNA reads TGTGCCATCAGTGTGGGGGGTGAGAATGAGCAGTTCTTC. It codes for CAISVGGENEQFF.

The chain couples TRBV6-5 to TRBJ2-7; 9 bases fit TRBD1. CDR3 length: 14 amino acids. CDR1 and CDR2 (germline): MNHEY, SVGAGI. Losses at the gene ends were 8 bases for V and 5 bases for J; bases not matched to a gene: 10. Written as DNA, the CDR3 is TGTGCCAGCTGGGGTCGGGACAGGGACCACGAGCAGTACTTC. Protein: CASWGRDRDHEQYF.

The chain couples TRBV6-1 to TRBJ2-3; 10 bases are a match to TRBD2. This CDR3 region has 18 residues. V lost 1 base, J lost 5 bases, and 12 bases stayed unmatched. CDR1 MNHNS and CDR2 SASEGT come from the germline V gene. CDR3 loop: CASSEVLAGAIRGDTQYF. The CDR3 DNA reads as TGTGCCAGCAGTGAAGTTCTAGCGGGGGCCATCCGGGGAGATACGCAGTATTTT.

This clone was picked up a small number of times. The J gene is TRBJ2-1, the V gene TRBV4-1; TRBD2 agrees at 15 bases. V dropped 3 bases and J dropped 5; count of bases not matched to a gene: 5. The CDR3 totals 17 residues. The germline gives CDR1 MGHRA, CDR2 YSYEKL. The CDR3 region has the DNA TGCGCCAGCAGCCAGGGACTAGCGGGAGGACCACACAATGAGCAGTTCTTC. Residues: CASSQGLAGGPHNEQFF.